This TCR beta chain originates from a study of blood T cell repertoires in COVID-19. Study summary: PBMCs, B-cell-depleted T cells, or T cells were the source of the cDNA or gDNA that made up the material.

The protocol was immunoSEQ multiplex PCR, while the TCRdb copy is restricted to in-frame clones and leaves out a portion. The sample lists 150,000 to 200,000 clones, about 85% occurring once. Trimming shortened V by 5 bases and J by 10 bases, and 20 bases separated the two germline ends. The CDR3 spans 14 residues. The germline CDR1 and CDR2 sequences are LNHDA and SQIVND (reference sequence). Sequenced material: peripheral blood. The receptor's source is a man in his sixties with active or convalescent COVID-19. This chain uses TRBV19 with TRBJ1-1, with D tentatively TRBD1 (5 bases). The CDR3 loop is CASSPGGPADVAFF. CDR3 nucleotide sequence: TGTGCCAGTAGTCCGGGGGGACCCGCCGATGTAGCTTTCTTT.